The source of this T cell receptor beta chain is a study of PD-L1 blockade in urothelial cancer. Overall study: About 90% of the 29 patients were men with bladder-origin urothelial cancer. Blood analyses occurred 3 weeks (second dose) and 6 weeks post treatment start.

Time point in this sample: peripheral blood 6 weeks after treatment start. Samples spanned pretreatment and treatment, with 1 to 8 time points per patient. Study-wide findings and caveats: Patients with below-median pretreatment blood clonality survived longer.

Here immunoSEQ multiplex PCR was the method, and the copy in TCRdb shows in-frame clones only, minus some. The sample lists about 120,000 clones, roughly 91% occurring once. About this clone: The target antigen is unknown.

This receptor was identified in a man aged 60 to 75 with urothelial cancer. Sequenced here: PBMCs, sampled around atezolizumab (anti-PD-L1) treatment.

The CDR3 loop reads CASSPQGLAGLVEQYF. The DNA for the CDR3 is TGTGCCAGCAGCCCCCAAGGACTAGCGGGACTGGTCGAGCAGTACTTC. V usage is TRBV9 and J usage is TRBJ2-7; 12 nucleotides agree with TRBD2. Germline V lookup: CDR1 SGDLS, CDR2 YYNGEE. The CDR3 has 16 residues. The junction had 11 bases not matched to a gene; V was cut back by 4 bases and J by 6 bases.